This TCR beta chain comes out of a study of CD8+ T cells in alopecia areata. Looking at the study overall: Skin was taken from approximately 6-13-month-old C3H/HeJ graft donors that had spontaneous alopecia and grafted onto approximately 6-10-week-old female C3H/HeJ mice. Overall study findings and caveats: There were also resident alphabeta T cells of normal skin sequenced in scalp samples. Compared with normal scalp, lesional scalp had higher clonality and more expanded CD8+ clones. Mice showed clearer TCR sharing than patients did, a gap that was possibly HLA-related.

Sorting of pooled cutaneous lymph node cells used CD4, CD8alpha, NKG2D, NKG2ACE and other markers. By sample fraction, this clone is hyperexpanded. Its target is unknown. Germline and genes here are mouse. Following extraction, RNA underwent reverse transcription to cDNA, which served as the sequencing template. TCRdb's table, derived via immunoSEQ multiplex PCR, lists solely in-frame clones and lacks some. Observed in the sample are about 9,100 clones, none of them singletons. The sequence was collected from a C3H/HeJ mouse with alopecia areata. The strain's MHC haplotype is H2-k. The sequenced sample consisted of CD8+ T cells sorted from a lymph node.

CDR3 protein: CASSSTYEQYF. The part of the CDR3 DNA that was read is TGTGCTAGCAGTAGCACTTAT. The genes are TRBV17 and TRBJ2-7; D not resolved. The read ends 4 residues before the CDR3 terminus; that terminus is restored from the germline J gene. Germline V lookup: CDR1 MNHDT, CDR2 YYDKIL. The CDR3 spans 11 residues.